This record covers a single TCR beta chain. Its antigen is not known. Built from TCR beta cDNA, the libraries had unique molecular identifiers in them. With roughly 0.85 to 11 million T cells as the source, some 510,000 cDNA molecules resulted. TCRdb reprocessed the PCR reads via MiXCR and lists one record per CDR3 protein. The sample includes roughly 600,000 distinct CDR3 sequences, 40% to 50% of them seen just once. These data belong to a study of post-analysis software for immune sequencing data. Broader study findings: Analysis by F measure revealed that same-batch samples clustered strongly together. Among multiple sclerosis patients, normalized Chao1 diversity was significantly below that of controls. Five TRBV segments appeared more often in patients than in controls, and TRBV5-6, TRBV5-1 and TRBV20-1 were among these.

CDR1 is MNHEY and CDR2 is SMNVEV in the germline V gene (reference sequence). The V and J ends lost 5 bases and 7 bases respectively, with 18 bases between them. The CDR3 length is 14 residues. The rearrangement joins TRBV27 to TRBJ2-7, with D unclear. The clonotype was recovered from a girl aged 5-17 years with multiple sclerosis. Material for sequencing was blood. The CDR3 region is CASSEDLQRVEQYF. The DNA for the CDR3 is TGTGCCAGCAGTGAGGACCTCCAAAGAGTTGAGCAGTACTTC.